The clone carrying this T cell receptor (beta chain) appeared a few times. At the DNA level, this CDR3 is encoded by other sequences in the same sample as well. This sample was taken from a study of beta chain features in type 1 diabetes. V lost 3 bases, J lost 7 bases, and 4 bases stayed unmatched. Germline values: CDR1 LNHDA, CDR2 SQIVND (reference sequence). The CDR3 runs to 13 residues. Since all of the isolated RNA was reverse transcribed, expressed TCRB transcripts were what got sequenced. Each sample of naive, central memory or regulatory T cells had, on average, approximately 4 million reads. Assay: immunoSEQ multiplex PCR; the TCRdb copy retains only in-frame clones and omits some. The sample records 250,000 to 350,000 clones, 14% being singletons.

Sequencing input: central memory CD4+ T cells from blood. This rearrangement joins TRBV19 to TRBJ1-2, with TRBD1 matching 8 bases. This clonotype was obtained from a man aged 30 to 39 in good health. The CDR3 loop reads CASSIGQGGGYTF. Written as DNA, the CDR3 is TGTGCCAGTAGTATCGGACAGGGAGGTGGCTACACCTTC.